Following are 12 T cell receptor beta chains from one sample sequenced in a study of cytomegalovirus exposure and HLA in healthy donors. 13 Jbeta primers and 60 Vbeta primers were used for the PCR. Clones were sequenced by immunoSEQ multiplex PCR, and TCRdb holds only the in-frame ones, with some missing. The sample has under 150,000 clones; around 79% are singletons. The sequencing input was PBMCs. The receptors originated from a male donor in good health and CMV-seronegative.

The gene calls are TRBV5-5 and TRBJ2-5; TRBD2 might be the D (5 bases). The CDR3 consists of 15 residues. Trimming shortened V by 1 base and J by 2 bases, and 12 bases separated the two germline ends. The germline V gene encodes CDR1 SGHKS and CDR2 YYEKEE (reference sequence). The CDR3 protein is CASSLYPGIQETQYF. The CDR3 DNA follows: TGTGCCAGCAGCTTGTATCCGGGAATACAAGAGACCCAGTACTTC.

CDR3 DNA: TGCGCCAGCAGCCTCGACAGGGGGTGGCTGGGCACTGAAGCTTTCTTT. It translates to CASSLDRGWLGTEAFF. The chain combines TRBV5-1 with TRBJ1-1; the match to TRBD1 covers 9 bases. V lost 4 bases and J lost 4; bases outside the gene matches: 11. The CDR3 totals 16 residues. The germline V gene encodes CDR1 SGHRS and CDR2 YFSETQ.

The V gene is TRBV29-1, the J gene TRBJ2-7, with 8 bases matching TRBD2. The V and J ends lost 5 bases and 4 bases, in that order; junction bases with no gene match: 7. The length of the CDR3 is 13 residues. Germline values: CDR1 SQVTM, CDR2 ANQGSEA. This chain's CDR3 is CSVRTGGPYEQYF. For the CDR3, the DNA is TGCAGCGTTCGGACGGGAGGGCCGTACGAGCAGTACTTC.

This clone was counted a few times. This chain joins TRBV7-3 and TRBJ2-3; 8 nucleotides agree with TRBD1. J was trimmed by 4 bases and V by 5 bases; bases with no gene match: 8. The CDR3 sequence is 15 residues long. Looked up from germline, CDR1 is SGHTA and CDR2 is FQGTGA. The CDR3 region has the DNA TGTGCCAGCAGCCCTCCGGGACAGGCCTCAGATACGCAGTATTTT. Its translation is CASSPPGQASDTQYF.

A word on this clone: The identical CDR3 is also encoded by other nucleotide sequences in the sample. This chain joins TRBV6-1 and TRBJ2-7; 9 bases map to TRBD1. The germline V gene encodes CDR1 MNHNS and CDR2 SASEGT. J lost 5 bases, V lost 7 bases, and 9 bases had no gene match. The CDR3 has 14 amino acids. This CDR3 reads CASITGQGSDEQYF. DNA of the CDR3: TGTGCCAGCATAACGGGACAGGGAAGCGACGAGCAGTACTTC.

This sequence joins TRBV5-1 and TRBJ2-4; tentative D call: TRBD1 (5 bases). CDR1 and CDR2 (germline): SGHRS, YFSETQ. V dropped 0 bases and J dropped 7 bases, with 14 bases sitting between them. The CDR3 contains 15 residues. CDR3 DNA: TGCGCCAGCAGCTTGGAGACAGTCAGATTCAACATTCAGTACTTC. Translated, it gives CASSLETVRFNIQYF.

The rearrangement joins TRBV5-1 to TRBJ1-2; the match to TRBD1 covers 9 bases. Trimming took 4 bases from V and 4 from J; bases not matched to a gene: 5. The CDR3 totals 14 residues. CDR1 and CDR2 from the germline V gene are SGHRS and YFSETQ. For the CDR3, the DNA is TGCGCCAGCAGCCCCCGGGACAGGGCCTATGGCTACACCTTC. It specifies CASSPRDRAYGYTF.

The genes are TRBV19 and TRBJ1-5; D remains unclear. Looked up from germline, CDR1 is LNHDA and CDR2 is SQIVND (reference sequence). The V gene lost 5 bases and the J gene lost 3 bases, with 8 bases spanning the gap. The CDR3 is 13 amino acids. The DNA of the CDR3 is TGTGCCAGTAGTTGGCAGGACAATCAGCCCCAGCATTTT. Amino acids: CASSWQDNQPQHF. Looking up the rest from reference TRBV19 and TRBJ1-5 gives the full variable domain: DGGITQSPKYLFRKEGQNVTLSCEQNLNHDAMYWYRQDPGQGLRLIYYSQIVNDFQKGDIAEGYSVSREKKESFPLTVTSAQKNPTAFYLCASSWQDNQPQHFGDGTRLSIL.

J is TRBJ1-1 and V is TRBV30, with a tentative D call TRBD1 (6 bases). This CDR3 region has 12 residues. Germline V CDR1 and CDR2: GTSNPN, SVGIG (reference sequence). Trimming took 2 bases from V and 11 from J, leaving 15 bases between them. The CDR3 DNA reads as TGTGCCTGGAGTCCTAGGAGGGGGGGGGCTTTCTTT. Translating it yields CAWSPRRGGAFF.

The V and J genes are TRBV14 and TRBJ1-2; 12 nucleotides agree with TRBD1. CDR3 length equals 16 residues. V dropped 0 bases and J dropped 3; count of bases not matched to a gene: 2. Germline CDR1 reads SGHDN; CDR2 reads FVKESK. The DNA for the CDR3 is TGTGCCAGCAGCCAAGAAGGGACAGGGGGCTACTATGGCTACACCTTC. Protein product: CASSQEGTGGYYGYTF.

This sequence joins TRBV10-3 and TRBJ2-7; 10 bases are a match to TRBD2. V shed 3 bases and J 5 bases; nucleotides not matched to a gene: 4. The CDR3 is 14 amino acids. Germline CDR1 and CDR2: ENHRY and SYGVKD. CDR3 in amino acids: CAISDALAGDEQYF. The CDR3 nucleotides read TGTGCCATCAGTGACGCGCTAGCGGGAGACGAGCAGTACTTC.

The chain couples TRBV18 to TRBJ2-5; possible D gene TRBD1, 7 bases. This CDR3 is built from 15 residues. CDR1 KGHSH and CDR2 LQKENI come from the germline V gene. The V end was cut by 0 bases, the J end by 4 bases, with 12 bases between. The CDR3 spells CASSPPSQGGETQYF. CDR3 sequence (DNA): TGTGCCAGCTCACCACCGTCCCAGGGGGGAGAGACCCAGTACTTC.